These 12 T cell receptor beta chains were all obtained from the same sample, sequenced in a study of shared clonotypes between healthy human individuals. TCRdb's table, derived via immunoSEQ multiplex PCR, lists solely in-frame clones and lacks some. This table holds about 2.3 million clones, about nine tenths found once. Input material: naive CD4+ T cells from PBMCs. Noted subset: CD45RA+ positively selected. These receptors were collected from a young man in good health. Some clones in this sample may be carry-over from other donors' samples.

The chain employs TRBV7-2 and TRBJ1-2; TRBD1 aligns across 9 bases. V was clipped by 5 bases and J by 6 bases; unmatched bases: 4. The CDR3 sequence is 13 residues long. Germline loops: CDR1 SGHTA, CDR2 FQGNSA. As DNA, the CDR3 is TGTGCCAGCAGCCGGGACAGGGAGGATGGCTACACCTTC. It codes for CASSRDREDGYTF. Full variable domain (remainder filled in from reference TRBV7-2 and TRBJ1-2): GAGVSQSPSNKVTEKGKDVELRCDPISGHTALYWYRQSLGQGLEFLIYFQGNSAPDKSGLPSDRFSAERTGGSVSTLTIQRTQQEDSAVYLCASSRDREDGYTFGSGTRLTVV.

The rearrangement joins TRBV7-9 to TRBJ1-2; D perhaps matches TRBD1 (5 bases). V was shortened by 3 bases and J by 5 bases, with 16 bases between the two germline ends. The CDR3 sequence is 15 residues long. In germline, CDR1 is SEHNR, CDR2 FQNEAQ (reference sequence). In nucleotides, the CDR3 is TGTGCCAGCAGCTTGTCGGGGGGGGACCTATATGGCTACACCTTC. Translated: CASSLSGGDLYGYTF.

In regard to this clone: The DNA is omitted, as the CDR3 cannot be located on it reliably, and the CDR3 follows TCRdb's listing. CDR3 protein: CASSPSDFRDTGELFF. The V gene is TRBV7-3, the J gene TRBJ2-2; the table's D call, TRBD2, was not checked against the DNA. The CDR3 is 16 amino acids in total, end residues counted. Germline V gene lookup returns CDR1 SGHTA and CDR2 FQGTGA.

J is TRBJ1-3 and V is TRBV6-1; D is possibly TRBD1 (5 bases). This CDR3 has 13 amino acids. V was cut by 4 bases and J by 7 bases, with 11 bases left in between. Germline V CDR1 and CDR2: MNHNS, SASEGT. The CDR3 spells CASSGGTWNTIYF. The CDR3 DNA follows: TGTGCCAGCAGTGGAGGGACCTGGAACACCATATATTTT.

As for this clone: Other DNA sequences in this specimen translate into the identical CDR3. The gene calls are TRBV18 and TRBJ2-7, with TRBD1 as a possible D gene (6 bases). From germline, CDR1 is KGHSH and CDR2 LQKENI. Trimming took 2 bases from V and 1 from J, leaving 12 bases between them. CDR3 length: 15 amino acids. DNA of the CDR3: TGTGCCAGCTCACCAGGGGGCGGCGGGTCCTACGAGCAGTACTTC. This sequence encodes CASSPGGGGSYEQYF.

In its sample, this clone was seen a few times. This chain connects TRBV2 to TRBJ1-1; the D is unclear. The CDR3 sequence is 13 residues long. The V end lost 4 bases, the J end lost 0 bases, and 6 bases lay between the germline ends. Germline V gene lookup returns CDR1 SNHLY and CDR2 FYNNEI. For the CDR3, the DNA is TGTGCCAGCAGTGTAGGACTGAACACTGAAGCTTTCTTT. It translates to CASSVGLNTEAFF.

The table lists this clone with a count of one. The V call is TRBV5-6, the J call TRBJ2-5; D ambiguous. V was clipped by 3 bases and J by 7 bases, with 7 bases between them. The CDR3 runs 11 residues. Germline V gene sequence: CDR1 SGHDT, CDR2 YYEEEE. The CDR3 nucleotides read TGTGCCAGCAGCTGGGCAGCGACCCAGTACTTC. Encoded protein: CASSWAATQYF.

The rearrangement uses TRBV5-1 and TRBJ2-1; D uncertain. Trimming pared 0 bases from V and 6 bases from J, leaving 10 bases between. Per the germline V gene, CDR1 is SGHRS and CDR2 is YFSETQ. CDR3 size: 14 residues. In DNA, the CDR3 is TGCGCCAGCAGCTTGGTCTACAGCCCCAATGAGCAGTTCTTC. It is translated as CASSLVYSPNEQFF.

The V call is TRBV9, the J call TRBJ1-4, with TRBD1 matching over 8 bases. The CDR3 length is 16 residues. J was trimmed by 6 bases and V by 4 bases; bases with no gene match: 11. Looked up from germline, CDR1 is SGDLS and CDR2 is YYNGEE. CDR3 residues: CASSPRGRRGHEKLFF. The DNA of the CDR3 is TGTGCCAGCAGCCCCCGAGGCCGCAGGGGGCATGAAAAACTGTTTTTT. Complete variable domain (other parts from reference TRBV9 and TRBJ1-4): DSGVTQTPKHLITATGQRVTLRCSPRSGDLSVYWYQQSLDQGLQFLIQYYNGEERAKGNILERFSAQQFPDLHSELNLSSLELGDSALYFCASSPRGRRGHEKLFFGSGTQLSVL.

This chain's CDR3 is CASSSLAGGPKYEQYF. DNA for the CDR3: TGTGCCAGCAGTTCTCTAGCGGGAGGGCCGAAATACGAGCAGTACTTC. This chain joins TRBV28 and TRBJ2-7, with TRBD2 matching 12 bases. After removal of 4 bases from V and 4 bases from J, the junction contained 8 bases not matched to a gene. Germline V gives CDR1 MDHEN, CDR2 SYDVKM. The CDR3 has 16 residues.

The chain employs TRBV25-1 and TRBJ2-1; 7 bases fit TRBD1. Trimming cost V 1 base and J 5 bases; bases outside gene matches: 11. The CDR3 sequence is 17 residues long. Germline V gene lookup returns CDR1 MGHDK and CDR2 SYGVNS. CDR3 nucleotide sequence: TGTGCCAGCAGTGAATCAGGGGGACCGCGGCCGGACAATGAGCAGTTCTTC. Protein product: CASSESGGPRPDNEQFF.

V gene TRBV28 combines with J gene TRBJ1-3; weak D call: TRBD1 (5 bases). Trimming took off 7 bases at V and 2 bases at J, with 12 bases between the two ends. The CDR3 covers 14 residues. Germline lookup yields CDR1 MDHEN and CDR2 SYDVKM. The CDR3 DNA reads TGTGCCAGCAATGGGGGTAAGCCTGGAAACACCATATATTTT. Residues: CASNGGKPGNTIYF.